This TCR beta chain emerged from a study of cytomegalovirus exposure and HLA in healthy donors. For the study at large: HLA-typed donors were the source of approximately 86 million unique TCRs held in an early data release. Overall study results and limits: Later analysis found that TCR beta chains associated with HLA were more clonally expanded than other, equally common chains. Productive rates of about 90% or about 30% were seen for most TCR beta V segments in an earlier analysis.

Amplification used 60 Vbeta primers and 13 Jbeta primers. Assay used: immunoSEQ multiplex PCR; TCRdb lists only in-frame clones, some missing. The sample carries over 100,000 clones, about 77% recorded once. The CDR3 runs to 15 residues. V shed 0 bases and J shed 9 bases, with 12 bases lying between them. Looked up from germline, CDR1 is KGHSH and CDR2 is LQKENI. Notes on this clone: As yet, its antigen is unknown.

This TCR came from a middle-aged woman in good health and CMV-seronegative. Sequencing used PBMCs. V and J are TRBV18 and TRBJ1-6; no definite D call. The CDR3 sequence: CASSPPEGFGSPLHF. The CDR3 DNA sequence: TGTGCCAGCTCACCACCCGAGGGCTTCGGTTCACCCCTCCACTTT. The full variable domain, rest sourced from reference TRBV18 and TRBJ1-6, is NAGVMQNPRHLVRRRGQEARLRCSPMKGHSHVYWYRQLPEEGLKFMVYLQKENIIDESGMPKERFSAEFPKEGPSILRIQQVVRGDSAAYFCASSPPEGFGSPLHFGNGTRLTVT.